This T cell receptor (beta chain) derives from a study of neurological immune-mediated disorders. The CDR3 totals 14 residues. Germline V gives CDR1 LGHDT, CDR2 YNNKEL (reference sequence). The V gene end was trimmed by 3 bases and the J gene end by 5 bases; junction bases not matched to a gene: 3. TCRdb ran MiXCR on the 5' RACE reads and lists one entry per CDR3 protein. The sample holds 84,000 or so distinct CDR3 sequences, 3.5% to 5.5% seen once. The time point was: longitudinal time-point 3. This clonotype was recorded at least ten times. The source of this sequence is a woman in her sixties or seventies with multiple sclerosis. The sample consisted of PBMCs. The chain joins TRBV3-1 to TRBJ1-5, with TRBD1 matching over 8 bases. In nucleotides, the CDR3 is TGTGCCAGCAGCCAGAGGACAGGGTATCAGCCCCAGCATTTT. Encoded protein: CASSQRTGYQPQHF.